This paragraph reports one T cell receptor (beta chain). The source of the sample is a study of blood T cell repertoires in COVID-19. Profiled with immunoSEQ multiplex PCR; TCRdb holds only in-frame clones, not every one. The table has a few hundred thousand clones, roughly 90% seen once. Between the trimmed V and J ends, which lost 1 base and 8 bases, there was a span of 11 bases. The CDR3 consists of 14 residues. From germline, CDR1 is MNHNS and CDR2 SASEGT. This TCR was sampled from a woman between 18 and 29 years old who had recovered from COVID-19. V usage is TRBV6-1 and J usage is TRBJ1-4; D unclear. Sequenced input: PBMCs or T cells enriched from blood (not recorded which). The DNA of the CDR3 is TGTGCCAGCAGTGAAGTACAGATTGGGGAAAAACTGTTTTTT. Amino acid sequence: CASSEVQIGEKLFF.